The present T cell receptor (beta chain) was sequenced within a study of T cells in Graves' hyperthyroidism and ophthalmopathy. The study, taken as a whole, reports: Within blood appeared most thyroid clonotypes that had expanded above 0.001.

Uncontrolled infection, other autoimmune disease, pregnancy or lactation barred patients from enrollment. The CDR3 consists of 14 residues. Looked up from germline, CDR1 is MNHNS and CDR2 is SASEGT. V lost 3 bases to trimming and J lost 2 bases, with 11 bases between them. For this clonotype: Its antigen is not known.

RNA transcripts gave rise to amplified TCR beta CDR3 regions. The HTBI primer set served for first-round RT-PCR of the TCR CDR3. TCRdb fed the multiplex PCR reads into MiXCR, producing one record per CDR3 protein. The sample lists around 700,000 distinct CDR3 sequences; about 17% were seen once. Sequenced: blood. This clonotype was sampled from a woman between 50 and 59 years old with Graves' hyperthyroidism that later progressed to Graves' ophthalmopathy. The V gene is TRBV6-1, the J gene TRBJ2-7; the D gene could be TRBD1 or TRBD2 (5 bases each). Here the CDR3 reads CASSDGGGPYEQYF. CDR3 coding DNA: TGTGCCAGCAGTGATGGTGGGGGTCCCTACGAGCAGTACTTC.